Sequencing of this T cell receptor beta chain was carried out in a study of cytomegalovirus exposure and HLA in healthy donors (dated by TCRdb to 2016 to 2017). In the study overall: In an earlier analysis of 450 to 750 of the donors, 276 Gb of sequence data and just under 120 million unique TCR beta sequences from 180 million or so T cells were reported. Roughly 300 gigabases of sequencing data and tens of millions of unique TCR sequences were included in an early release covering under 650 HLA-typed donors. Of the 300 to 400 genotyped donors, approximately 83% fell in the genetic ancestry cluster associated with self-reported Caucasian donors. The aim of the study was to test whether cataloging public T cell receptors could identify signatures of past pathogen exposure. The study used immunosequencing to profile the T cell repertoires of 666 subjects and linked those repertoires to cytomegalovirus serostatus. In addition to the first cohort of roughly 700 subjects, a separate validation cohort of 120 different subjects was used. To predict cytomegalovirus infection status, the study brought together high-throughput TCR immunosequencing, statistical association of individual TCRs with disease status, and machine learning. A later analysis re-analyzed previously published TCR beta repertoires from 666 donors and added high-resolution HLA genotyping to study TCR occurrence patterns. In the later analysis, no new phenotypic data were used to find candidate immune exposures; instead, reliance was placed on TCR beta sequences and their occurrence across donors. An earlier analysis of roughly 600 of the donors used high-throughput TCR beta sequencing to judge whether each TCR beta V gene segment behaved as functional or pseudogenic. Donor age, sex, ethnicity and CMV serostatus were compiled alongside the repertoire data. A later genetic analysis used genome-wide SNP genotypes for about 65% of the roughly 700 donors, treating that subset as a discovery cohort. All discovery cohort repertoires had been generated using a single sequencing platform. HLA typing covered class I and class II loci at four-digit resolution. Typing coverage varied by locus: about 629-630 donors for A, B, C, DRB1 and DQB1; more than 500 for DQA1; over 600 for DPA1; more than 450 for DPB1. Because of strong linkage in the cohort, five DR-DQ haplotypes were treated as single units for association and clustering. Among some 400 genotyped donors of the cohort, an average of approximately 240,000 unique TCR beta nucleotide sequences was sequenced per donor, of which approximately 18% were non-productive. What the work shows at the level of the full study, not this receptor alone: In a later analysis, several top co-occurrence clusters were reported to appear linked to parvovirus B19, influenza, CMV and Epstein-Barr virus. Broadly in line with IMGT annotations, most TCR beta V segments showed up in productive rearrangements about 87% or about 30% of the time in an earlier analysis of 450 to 600 of the donors. In a later analysis, TCR association rates were found to vary across HLA loci, with the most associated TCRs seen for DRB1 alleles and the fewest for HLA-C alleles. A total of fewer than 200 TCR beta chains were listed by the study as associated with cytomegalovirus. Most TCR sequences were seen in very few donors, while some public TCRs were found in many individuals. Because counts were too low, around 18 rarely observed V segments, including chromosome 9 orphons, were left out of the earlier analysis of approximately 580 of the donors. A later analysis associated about 17,000 TCR beta sequences with specific HLA alleles at a false discovery rate of 0.05. Roughly uniform sequencing depth across donors was assumed in presence/absence analyses, although this assumption may not hold. Most CMV-associated TCR beta chains appeared to be HLA-restricted in a later analysis, and the HLA associations seemed to be driven largely by CMV exposure. Because HLA typing was unavailable for some donors at each locus, only the typed subset was used in association tests. In vitro tests confirmed that a few of the cytomegalovirus-associated TCR beta chains recognize cytomegalovirus antigens. In a later genetic analysis, a missense DCLRE1C variant was associated with V-gene and J-gene trimming of TCR beta chains, and the association was replicated in an independent cohort. A later genetic analysis reported fewer N-insertions in productive TCRs among donors in an Asian-associated ancestry cluster than the roughly 620-donor mean. The authors suggested that the approach could potentially be extended to other disease states and immunological phenotypes. A further reported finding was that TCR beta sequences accurately predicted the HLA-A and HLA-B alleles for most subjects in the first cohort. Correlated functional status among segregating V segments might reflect linkage disequilibrium, but an unknown experimental factor could not be ruled out. The sequencing pipeline was judged likely to have produced a cluster of highly shared sequence variants as a technical artifact. CMV serostatus was the only immune exposure information available for the cohort. Only TCR beta chains were sequenced in this cohort, and the absence of alpha or paired-chain data limited detectable features. The classifier was reported to diagnose cytomegalovirus status with high specificity and sensitivity in both the original cohort and the validation cohort. Some IMGT-functional V segments, including TRBV6-2 and TRBV6-3, could not be distinguished by the 87-base-pair reads and were therefore excluded. A later analysis found that HLA-associated TCR beta chains were more clonally expanded and had lower generation probabilities than equally common non-associated chains. When HLA alleles, especially DR and DQ, strongly co-occurred, TCR associations were difficult to assign to individual alleles.

The cohort was made up of 650 to 700 healthy bone marrow donors. At the time of sampling, all cohort members were nominally healthy, though unrecorded immune exposures were likely present. The donor was CMV seropositive and belonged to the group of 270 or so seropositive cohort members. Each donor provided a peripheral blood sample, and peripheral blood mononuclear cells were used for TCR beta sequencing. The Qiagen DNeasy Blood Extraction Kit was used to extract genomic DNA from the blood cell samples. The library was made by the immunoSEQ multiplex PCR assay. The multiplex PCR relied on a mix of 60 forward primers for TCR Vbeta segments and 13 reverse primers for TCR Jbeta segments. A multiplex PCR assay on genomic DNA amplified the CDR3 region of rearranged TCR beta genes. Amplified TCR beta libraries were sequenced as 87-base-pair reads on the Illumina HiSeq System. The original methods were these. Across the 500 to 700 repertoires, a later analysis counted about 81 million unique TCR beta chains, some 11 million of which were shared by at least two donors. A nearest-neighbor algorithm error-corrected the raw reads and collapsed the reads into unique sequences, merging closely related sequences to remove PCR and sequencing errors. Alignment of CDR3 sequences to IMGT reference sequences was used to assign V, D and J gene segments. For a sequence to be retained, at least a six-nucleotide match to both a V gene segment and a J gene segment was required. Rearrangements were classified as productive when the CDR3 lacked stop codons and remained in frame with V and J, and all other rearrangements were classified as non-productive. Following IMGT convention, CDR3 was defined as the stretch from the second conserved V-encoded cysteine up to the conserved J-encoded phenylalanine. In an earlier analysis of 500 to 650 of the donors, sequences lacking an unambiguous match to a single V gene segment were excluded. In an earlier analysis of 587 of the donors, a V segment was called functional when productive rearrangements were above 56.7%, and segregating when the standard deviation between donors exceeded 5%. A statistical classification framework was developed to diagnose cytomegalovirus status using the catalog of TCR beta chain sequences. In a later analysis, V and J genes were assigned by comparing TCR nucleotide sequences against IMGT/GENE-DB human TR gene sequences. In a later analysis, CDR3 sequences and most-parsimonious VDJ recombination scenarios were assigned using the TCRdist pipeline. In a later analysis, every TCR beta chain was defined by the combination of its CDR3 amino acid sequence and its V-gene family, and reads without a unique V-gene family were dropped. In a later analysis, approximately 590 highly shared, low-generation-probability nucleotide sequences were removed to address suspected cross-contamination and a sequencing artifact. For each public chain, a later analysis derived a clonal expansion index from normalized ranks of inferred template counts within each repertoire. In a later analysis, generation probabilities were computed using a VDJ recombination model fitted to out-of-frame rearrangements, and the results were checked against IGoR. Hypergeometric tests were used in a later analysis to score TCR-TCR, TCR-HLA and TCR-CMV co-occurrence, with a repertoire-size bias correction applied to the TCR pairs. To estimate false discovery rates, a later analysis permuted the HLA or CMV assignments 20 times. In a later analysis, co-occurring TCRs were grouped with DBSCAN, and TCRdist sequence similarity was added when clustering was performed within HLA-allele-positive subsets. Co-occurrence clustering excluded repertoires with fewer than 30,000 or more than 120,000 public chains, plus five with anomalous nucleotide sharing. TCRdb mirrors the immuneACCESS table, restricted to in-frame sequences. Some clones are absent from its copies; in checked studies, under half trace to an unresolved V gene, and the reason for the others is unknown. V and J calls and clone size are as listed in that table; D and trimming were resolved from the DNA. In all, the sample holds about 160,000 clones, and around 86% of those were seen once. The ten largest clones add up to over 4% of the sample.

A remark on this clone: The specificity of this receptor is unknown. Within one base of it there is no much larger clone, and no base qualities were kept.

Here V drops 5 bases and J drops 6 bases, and the junction holds 7 bases not matched to any gene. The germline V gene (reference sequence) gives CDR1 as SGHNT and CDR2 as YYREEE. Inclusive of the bounding cysteine and phenylalanine, the CDR3 is 13 residues long. Only CDR3 DNA remains: 39 bases, in frame from the first base. This TCR was recovered from a man aged 50 or older in good health and CMV-seropositive. The receptor chain draws on TRBV5-4 and TRBJ1-2; TRBD1 matches 7 bases in the middle. Sequenced input: PBMCs. In nucleotides, the sequence is TGTGCCAGCAGATCACAGGGGACGGATGGCTACACCTTC. Its coded protein is CASRSQGTDGYTF.